Below are 2 T cell receptor beta chains sequenced from a single sample in a study of glioma-infiltrating T cells after dendritic cell vaccination. Profiled with immunoSEQ multiplex PCR; TCRdb holds only in-frame clones, not every one. The sample consists of around 60,000 clones, about 89% of them appearing once. The time point denotes: after dendritic cell vaccination, including at tumor progression/relapse. The material sequenced was blood, taken after dendritic cell vaccination. These receptors were taken from a human donor with glioblastoma.

The rearrangement uses TRBV7-2 and TRBJ1-5; a weak D match, TRBD1 (5 bases). Trimming left V 1 base short and J 4 bases short, with 11 bases between. The CDR3 spans 15 residues. CDR1 is SGHTA, CDR2 FQGNSA, per germline. The CDR3 is CASSLGREGNQPQHF. The DNA of the CDR3 is TGTGCCAGCAGCTTAGGCAGGGAGGGTAATCAGCCCCAGCATTTT.

The chain carries TRBV9 and TRBJ1-1; 12 positions match TRBD1. The CDR3 is 16 residues long. J was trimmed by 8 bases and V by 0 bases; bases with no gene match: 8. CDR1 SGDLS and CDR2 YYNGEE come from the germline V gene. The CDR3 loop is CASSVGLGQGALEAFF. In DNA form, the CDR3 reads TGTGCCAGCAGCGTAGGTTTGGGACAGGGGGCCCTCGAAGCTTTCTTT.